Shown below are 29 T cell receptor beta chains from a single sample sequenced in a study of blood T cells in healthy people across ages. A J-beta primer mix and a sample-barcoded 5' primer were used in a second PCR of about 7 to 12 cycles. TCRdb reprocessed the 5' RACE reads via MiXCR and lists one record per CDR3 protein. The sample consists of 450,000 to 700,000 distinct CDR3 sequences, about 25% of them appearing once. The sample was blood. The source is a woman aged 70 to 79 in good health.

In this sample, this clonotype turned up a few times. The CDR3 reads CSARAAYGYTF. CDR3 DNA: TGCAGTGCTAGAGCGGCCTATGGCTACACCTTC. The V gene is TRBV20-1, the J gene TRBJ1-2; no reliable D call. Per the germline V gene, CDR1 is DFQATT and CDR2 is SNEGSKA (reference sequence). This CDR3 is 11 amino acids long. The ends were cut back, 1 base at V and 4 bases at J, with 4 bases in the middle.

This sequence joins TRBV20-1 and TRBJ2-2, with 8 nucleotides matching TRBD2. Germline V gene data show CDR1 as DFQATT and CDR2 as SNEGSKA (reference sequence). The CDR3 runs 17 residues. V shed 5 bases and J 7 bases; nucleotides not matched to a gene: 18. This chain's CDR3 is CSALKTLAGQTLGELFF. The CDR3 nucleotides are TGCAGTGCTTTGAAGACCTTAGCGGGGCAAACTCTCGGGGAGCTGTTTTTT.

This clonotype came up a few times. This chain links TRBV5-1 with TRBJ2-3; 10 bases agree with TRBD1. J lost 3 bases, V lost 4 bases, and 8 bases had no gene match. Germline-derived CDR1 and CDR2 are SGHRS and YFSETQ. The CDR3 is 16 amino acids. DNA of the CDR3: TGCGCCAGCAGCCACGACAGGGGGCGCAGTACAGATACGCAGTATTTT. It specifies CASSHDRGRSTDTQYF.

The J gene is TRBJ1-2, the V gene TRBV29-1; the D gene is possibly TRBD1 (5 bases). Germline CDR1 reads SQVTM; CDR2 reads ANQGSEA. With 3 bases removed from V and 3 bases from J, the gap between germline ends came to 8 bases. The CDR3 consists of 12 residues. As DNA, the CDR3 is TGCAGCGTTGAGACAGCAGACTATGGCTACACCTTC. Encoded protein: CSVETADYGYTF. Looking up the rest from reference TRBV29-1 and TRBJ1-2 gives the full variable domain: SAVISQKPSRDICQRGTSLTIQCQVDSQVTMMFWYRQQPGQSLTLIATANQGSEATYESGFVIDKFPISRPNLTFSTLTVSNMSPEDSSIYLCSVETADYGYTFGSGTRLTVV.

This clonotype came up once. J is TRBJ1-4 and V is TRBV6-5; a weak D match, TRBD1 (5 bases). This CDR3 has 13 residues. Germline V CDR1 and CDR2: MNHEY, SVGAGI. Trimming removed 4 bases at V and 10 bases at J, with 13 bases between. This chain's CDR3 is CASSWAGSGKLFF. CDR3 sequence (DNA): TGTGCCAGCAGTTGGGCAGGGTCGGGAAAACTGTTTTTT.

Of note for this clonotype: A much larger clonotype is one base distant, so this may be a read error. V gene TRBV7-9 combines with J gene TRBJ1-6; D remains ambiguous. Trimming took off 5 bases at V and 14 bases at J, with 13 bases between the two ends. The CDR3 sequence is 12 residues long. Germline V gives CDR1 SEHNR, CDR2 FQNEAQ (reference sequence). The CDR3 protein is CASSAAMRALHF. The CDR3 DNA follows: TGTGCCAGCAGCGCGGCAATGCGGGCCCTCCACTTT.

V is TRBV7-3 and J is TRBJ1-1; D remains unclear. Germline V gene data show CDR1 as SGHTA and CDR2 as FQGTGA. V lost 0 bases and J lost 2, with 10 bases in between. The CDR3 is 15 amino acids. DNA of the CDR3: TGTGCCAGCAGCTTAACGAGAGAGAAAAACACTGAAGCTTTCTTT. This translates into CASSLTREKNTEAFF.

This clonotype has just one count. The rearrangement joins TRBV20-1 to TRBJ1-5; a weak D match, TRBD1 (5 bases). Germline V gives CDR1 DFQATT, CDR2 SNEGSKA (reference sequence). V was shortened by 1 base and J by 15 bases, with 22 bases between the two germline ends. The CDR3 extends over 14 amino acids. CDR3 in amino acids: CSARGPQSGNVWHF. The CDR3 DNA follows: TGCAGTGCTAGAGGGCCCCAATCAGGGAATGTTTGGCATTTT.

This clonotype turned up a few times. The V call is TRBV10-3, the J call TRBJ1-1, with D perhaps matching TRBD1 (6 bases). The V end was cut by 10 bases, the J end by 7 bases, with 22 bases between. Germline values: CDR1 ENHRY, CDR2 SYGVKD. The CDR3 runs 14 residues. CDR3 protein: CATAGRGEHNEAFF. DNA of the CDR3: TGTGCCACTGCTGGCAGGGGAGAACATAATGAAGCTTTCTTT.

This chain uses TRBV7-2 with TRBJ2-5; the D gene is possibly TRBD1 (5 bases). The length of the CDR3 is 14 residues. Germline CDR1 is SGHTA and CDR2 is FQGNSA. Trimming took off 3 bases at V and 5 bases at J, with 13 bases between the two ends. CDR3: CASSLFGARETQYF. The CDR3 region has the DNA TGTGCCAGCAGCTTGTTTGGGGCACGCGAGACCCAGTACTTC.

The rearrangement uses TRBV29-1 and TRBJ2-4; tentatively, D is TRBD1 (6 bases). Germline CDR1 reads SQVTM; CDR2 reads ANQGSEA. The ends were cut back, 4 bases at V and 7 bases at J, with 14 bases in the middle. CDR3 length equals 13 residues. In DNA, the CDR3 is TGCAGCGTTGGAGAGACAGGCATCAACATTCAGTACTTC. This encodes CSVGETGINIQYF.

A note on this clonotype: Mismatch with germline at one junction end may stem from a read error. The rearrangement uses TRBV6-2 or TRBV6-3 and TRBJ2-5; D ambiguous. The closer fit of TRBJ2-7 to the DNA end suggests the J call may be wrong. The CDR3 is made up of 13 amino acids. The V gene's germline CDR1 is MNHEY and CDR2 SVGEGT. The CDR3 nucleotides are TGTGCCGGCAGTTACTCGGCGCGCTACGAGCAGTACTTC. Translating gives CAGSYSARYEQYF.

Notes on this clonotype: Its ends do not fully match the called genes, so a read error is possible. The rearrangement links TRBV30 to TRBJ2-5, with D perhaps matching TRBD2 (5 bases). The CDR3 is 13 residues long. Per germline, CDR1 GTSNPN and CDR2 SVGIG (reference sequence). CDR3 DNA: TGCGCCTGGAGTGTACTAGTCGGGGAGACCCAGTACTTC. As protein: CAWSVLVGETQYF.

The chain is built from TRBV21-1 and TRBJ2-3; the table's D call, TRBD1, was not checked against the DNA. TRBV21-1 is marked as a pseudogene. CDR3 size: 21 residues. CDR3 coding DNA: TGTGCCAGCAGCATGCCTACCGTCCCGGGACAGGGGGGAGTAAGGACAGATACGCAGTATTTT. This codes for CASSMPTVPGQGGVRTDTQYF.

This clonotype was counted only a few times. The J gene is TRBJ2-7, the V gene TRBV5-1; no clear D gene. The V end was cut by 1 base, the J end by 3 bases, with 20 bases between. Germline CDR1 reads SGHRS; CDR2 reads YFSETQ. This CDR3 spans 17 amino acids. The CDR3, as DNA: TGCGCCAGCAGCTTGTCGCCAAAAGCCCGGGCACGCTACGAGCAGTACTTC. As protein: CASSLSPKARARYEQYF.

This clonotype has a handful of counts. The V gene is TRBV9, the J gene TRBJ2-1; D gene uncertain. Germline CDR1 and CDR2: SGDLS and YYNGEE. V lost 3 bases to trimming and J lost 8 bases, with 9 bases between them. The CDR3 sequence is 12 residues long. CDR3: CASSGRADEQFF. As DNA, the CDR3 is TGTGCCAGCAGCGGGAGAGCAGATGAGCAGTTCTTC. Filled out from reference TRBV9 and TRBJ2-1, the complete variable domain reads DSGVTQTPKHLITATGQRVTLRCSPRSGDLSVYWYQQSLDQGLQFLIQYYNGEERAKGNILERFSAQQFPDLHSELNLSSLELGDSALYFCASSGRADEQFFGPGTRLTVL.

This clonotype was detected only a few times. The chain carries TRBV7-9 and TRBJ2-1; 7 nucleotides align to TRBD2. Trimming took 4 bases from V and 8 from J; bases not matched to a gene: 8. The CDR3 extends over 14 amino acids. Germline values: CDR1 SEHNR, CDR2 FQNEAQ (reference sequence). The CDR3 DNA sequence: TGTGCCAGCAGCTACCGACTAGCTAGGGATGAGCAGTTCTTC. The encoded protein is CASSYRLARDEQFF.

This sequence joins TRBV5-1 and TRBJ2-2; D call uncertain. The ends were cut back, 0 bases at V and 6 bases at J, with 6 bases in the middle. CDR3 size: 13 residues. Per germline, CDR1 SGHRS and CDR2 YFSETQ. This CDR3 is CASSLEVAGELFF. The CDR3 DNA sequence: TGCGCCAGCAGCTTGGAAGTCGCCGGGGAGCTGTTTTTT.

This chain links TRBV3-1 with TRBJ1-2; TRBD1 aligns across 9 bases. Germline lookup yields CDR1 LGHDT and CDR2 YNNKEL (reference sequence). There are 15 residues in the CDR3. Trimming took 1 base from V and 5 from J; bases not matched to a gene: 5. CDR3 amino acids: CASSQGTGELYGYTF. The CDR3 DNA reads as TGTGCCAGCAGCCAAGGGACAGGGGAACTATATGGCTACACCTTC.

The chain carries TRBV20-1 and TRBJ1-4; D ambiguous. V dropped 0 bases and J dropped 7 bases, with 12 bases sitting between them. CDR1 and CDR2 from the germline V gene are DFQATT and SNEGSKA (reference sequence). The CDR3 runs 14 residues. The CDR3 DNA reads TGCAGTGCTAGAGATCTAGGGAGTATTGAAAAACTGTTTTTT. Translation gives CSARDLGSIEKLFF.

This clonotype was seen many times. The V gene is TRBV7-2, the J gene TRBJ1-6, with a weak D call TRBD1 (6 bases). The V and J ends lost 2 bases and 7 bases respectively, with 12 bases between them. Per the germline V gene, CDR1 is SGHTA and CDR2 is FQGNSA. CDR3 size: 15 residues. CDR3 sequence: CASSLMGAGNSPLHF. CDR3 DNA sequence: TGTGCCAGCAGCTTAATGGGGGCGGGCAATTCACCCCTCCACTTT.

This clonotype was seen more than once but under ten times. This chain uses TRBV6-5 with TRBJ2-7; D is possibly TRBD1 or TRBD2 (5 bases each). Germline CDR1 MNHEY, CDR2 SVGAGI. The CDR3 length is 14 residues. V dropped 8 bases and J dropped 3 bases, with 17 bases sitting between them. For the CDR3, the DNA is TGTGCCAGCGTAAGTCGGGACGGGCACTACGAGCAGTACTTC. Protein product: CASVSRDGHYEQYF.

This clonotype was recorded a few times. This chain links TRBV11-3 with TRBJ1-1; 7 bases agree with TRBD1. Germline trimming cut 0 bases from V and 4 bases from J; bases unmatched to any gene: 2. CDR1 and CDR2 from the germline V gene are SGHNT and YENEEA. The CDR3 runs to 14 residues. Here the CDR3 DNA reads TGTGCCAGCAGCTTAGAACAGGGGACCACTGAAGCTTTCTTT. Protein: CASSLEQGTTEAFF.

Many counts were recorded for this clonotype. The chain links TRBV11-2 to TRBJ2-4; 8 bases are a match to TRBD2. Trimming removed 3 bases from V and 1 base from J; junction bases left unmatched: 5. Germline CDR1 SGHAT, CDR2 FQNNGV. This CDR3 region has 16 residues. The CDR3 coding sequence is TGTGCCAGCAGCTTCGTCGGCGGGGGGGCCAAAAACATTCAGTACTTC. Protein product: CASSFVGGGAKNIQYF.

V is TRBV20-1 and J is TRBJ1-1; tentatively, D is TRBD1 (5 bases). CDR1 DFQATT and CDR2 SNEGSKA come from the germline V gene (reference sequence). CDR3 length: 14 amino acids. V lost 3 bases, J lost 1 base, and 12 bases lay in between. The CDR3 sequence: CSARAAGRNTEAFF. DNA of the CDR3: TGCAGTGCTAGGGCCGCAGGGAGGAACACTGAAGCTTTCTTT.

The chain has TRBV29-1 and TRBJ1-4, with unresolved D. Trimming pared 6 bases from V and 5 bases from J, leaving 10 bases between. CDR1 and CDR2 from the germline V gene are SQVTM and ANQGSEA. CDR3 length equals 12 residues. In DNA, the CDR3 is TGCAGCGTCACCGAGGGCAATGAAAAACTGTTTTTT. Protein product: CSVTEGNEKLFF. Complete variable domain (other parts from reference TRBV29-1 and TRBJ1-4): SAVISQKPSRDICQRGTSLTIQCQVDSQVTMMFWYRQQPGQSLTLIATANQGSEATYESGFVIDKFPISRPNLTFSTLTVSNMSPEDSSIYLCSVTEGNEKLFFGSGTQLSVL.

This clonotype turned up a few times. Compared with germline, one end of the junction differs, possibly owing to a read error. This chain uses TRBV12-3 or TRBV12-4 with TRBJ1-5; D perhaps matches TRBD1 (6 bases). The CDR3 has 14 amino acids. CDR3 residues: CASSFTGSNQPQHF. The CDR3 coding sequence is TGCGCCAGCAGTTTTACAGGGAGCAATCAGCCCCAGCATTTT.

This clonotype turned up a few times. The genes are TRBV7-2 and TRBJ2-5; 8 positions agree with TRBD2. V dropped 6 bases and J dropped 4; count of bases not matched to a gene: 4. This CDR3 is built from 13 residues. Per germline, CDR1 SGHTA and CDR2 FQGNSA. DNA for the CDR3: TGTGCCAGCAGACCGGGGGGGGTAGAGACCCAGTACTTC. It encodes CASRPGGVETQYF.

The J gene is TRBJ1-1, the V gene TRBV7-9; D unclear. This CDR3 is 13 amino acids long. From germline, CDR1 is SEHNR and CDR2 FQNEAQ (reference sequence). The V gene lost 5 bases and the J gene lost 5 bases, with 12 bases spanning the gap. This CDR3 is CASSTLSRTEAFF. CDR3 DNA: TGTGCCAGCAGCACCCTGTCCCGAACTGAAGCTTTCTTT.